This passage covers 21 T cell receptor beta chains from one sample sequenced in a study of blood T cell repertoires in COVID-19. Generated by immunoSEQ multiplex PCR, the TCRdb table keeps only in-frame clones and is missing some. Of approximately 190,000 clones in the sample, 82% are singletons; the top ten hold 6.5% to 9.5%. Source material: peripheral blood. The receptor set was obtained from a woman between 55 and 75 years old with COVID-19, enrolled during active disease.

The V call is TRBV5-1, the J call TRBJ2-1, with 11 bases aligning to TRBD2. Trimming cost V 0 bases and J 9 bases; bases outside gene matches: 14. The CDR3 has 18 residues. Germline V gives CDR1 SGHRS, CDR2 YFSETQ. CDR3 sequence (DNA): TGCGCCAGCAGCTTGGTAGCAGGAAGGTTAGCGGGAGGGACTGAGCAGTTCTTC. Residues: CASSLVAGRLAGGTEQFF.

V and J are TRBV9 and TRBJ2-1, with TRBD2 matching over 8 bases. V was pared by 4 bases and J by 3 bases, with 6 bases of the junction left unmatched. CDR1 and CDR2 (germline): SGDLS, YYNGEE. The CDR3 extends over 15 amino acids. CDR3 nucleotides: TGTGCCAGCAGCCCCCGCGGGGGGAACTACAATGAGCAGTTCTTC. Amino acids: CASSPRGGNYNEQFF. The whole variable domain, remainder taken from reference TRBV9 and TRBJ2-1, is DSGVTQTPKHLITATGQRVTLRCSPRSGDLSVYWYQQSLDQGLQFLIQYYNGEERAKGNILERFSAQQFPDLHSELNLSSLELGDSALYFCASSPRGGNYNEQFFGPGTRLTVL.

This chain links TRBV9 with TRBJ1-1; 7 bases align to TRBD1. The CDR3 loop spans 13 amino acids. After removal of 0 bases from V and 6 bases from J, the junction contained 2 bases not matched to a gene. Germline lookup yields CDR1 SGDLS and CDR2 YYNGEE. The CDR3, as DNA: TGTGCCAGCAGCGTAGCTGGGACAGCTGAAGCTTTCTTT. Its protein is CASSVAGTAEAFF. The entire variable domain, with the rest obtained from reference TRBV9 and TRBJ1-1, is as follows: DSGVTQTPKHLITATGQRVTLRCSPRSGDLSVYWYQQSLDQGLQFLIQYYNGEERAKGNILERFSAQQFPDLHSELNLSSLELGDSALYFCASSVAGTAEAFFGQGTRLTVV.

This clone was counted between two and nine times. The genes are TRBV9 and TRBJ2-1; the match to TRBD2 covers 7 bases. Trimming removed 3 bases from V and 4 bases from J; junction bases left unmatched: 10. The germline V gene has CDR1 SGDLS and CDR2 YYNGEE. The CDR3 sequence is 16 residues long. The CDR3 loop reads CASSETGGIGYNEQFF. The CDR3 DNA is TGTGCCAGCAGCGAGACCGGGGGGATCGGATACAATGAGCAGTTCTTC.

The V call is TRBV7-8, the J call TRBJ2-3, with TRBD1 matching over 7 bases. V lost 5 bases to trimming and J lost 2 bases; unmatched junction nucleotides: 7. The germline gives CDR1 SGHVS, CDR2 FQNEAQ. The CDR3 has 15 residues. The CDR3 bases are TGTGCCAGCAGCCCCGGGACAGCGCCCACAGATACGCAGTATTTT. Translated: CASSPGTAPTDTQYF. The entire variable domain, with the rest obtained from reference TRBV7-8 and TRBJ2-3, is as follows: GAGVSQSPRYKVAKRGQDVALRCDPISGHVSLFWYQQALGQGPEFLTYFQNEAQLDKSGLPSDRFFAERPEGSVSTLKIQRTQQEDSAVYLCASSPGTAPTDTQYFGPGTRLTVL.

The rearrangement uses TRBV6-1 and TRBJ2-5; a weak D match, TRBD2 (5 bases). Germline assignment: CDR1 MNHNS and CDR2 SASEGT. The CDR3 runs to 14 residues. V shed 2 bases and J shed 4 bases, with 11 bases lying between them. The CDR3 bases are TGTGCCAGCAGTGAAACGAGGGTTGGAGAGACCCAGTACTTC. Its translation: CASSETRVGETQYF.

This clone was picked up one time. This CDR3 reads CASSLGRDRRNEQFF. CDR3 bases: TGTGCCAGCAGCTTAGGGCGGGACCGACGCAATGAGCAGTTCTTC. The rearrangement links TRBV11-2 to TRBJ2-1; TRBD2 is a possible D gene (6 bases). V gave up 1 base and J gave up 6 bases, with 13 bases separating them. The germline CDR1 and CDR2 sequences are SGHAT and FQNNGV. The CDR3 extends over 15 amino acids.

The J gene is TRBJ1-5, the V gene TRBV10-2, with D unresolved. From germline, CDR1 is WSHSY and CDR2 SAAADI. CDR3 length: 15 residues. V was trimmed by 0 bases and J by 4 bases, leaving 10 bases between them. The CDR3 DNA sequence: TGCGCCAGCAGTGAGTCTGTTCGGGGTAATCAGCCCCAGCATTTT. Translation gives CASSESVRGNQPQHF.

This clone was recorded once. The rearrangement links TRBV9 to TRBJ1-2; D gene ambiguous. The CDR3 is 15 amino acids. Germline values: CDR1 SGDLS, CDR2 YYNGEE. Trimming stripped 0 bases from V and 5 bases from J, with 14 bases between. The CDR3 sequence: CASSVAKDSGYGYTF. CDR3 in DNA: TGTGCCAGCAGCGTAGCGAAGGACTCGGGATATGGCTACACCTTC.

V and J are TRBV19 and TRBJ1-5, with a weak D call TRBD1 (6 bases). The germline V gene encodes CDR1 LNHDA and CDR2 SQIVND (reference sequence). V lost 5 bases to trimming and J lost 7 bases, with 15 bases between them. The CDR3 has 14 residues. The CDR3 DNA follows: TGTGCCAGTAGTCCCCCACAGGGAAGGCAGCCCCAGCATTTT. Translating gives CASSPPQGRQPQHF.

V and J are TRBV5-4 and TRBJ1-2; TRBD1 might be the D (6 bases). This CDR3 spans 14 amino acids. Germline loops: CDR1 SGHNT, CDR2 YYREEE (reference sequence). The V end lost 0 bases, the J end lost 4 bases, and 10 bases lay between the germline ends. The DNA for the CDR3 is TGTGCCAGCAGCTTGGACAGGGATGGCTATGGCTACACCTTC. Translating it yields CASSLDRDGYGYTF.

This clone was counted many times. The chain links TRBV27 to TRBJ2-3, with TRBD2 matching over 7 bases. The J segment lost 5 bases and the V segment lost 6 bases, leaving 11 bases of the junction unmatched. The CDR3 runs 15 residues. The germline CDR1 and CDR2 sequences are MNHEY and SMNVEV (reference sequence). The CDR3 bases are TGTGCCAGCAGCCTACGGGGCAGGGAGGGAGATACGCAGTATTTT. Encoded protein: CASSLRGREGDTQYF.

The chain uses TRBV6-5 and TRBJ2-1; 9 positions agree with TRBD2. Germline CDR1 MNHEY, CDR2 SVGAGI. V dropped 10 bases and J dropped 9; count of bases not matched to a gene: 13. CDR3 length: 14 residues. The CDR3 region has the DNA TGTGCCATCCCACCGGGACTAGCCGTTACTGAGCAGTTCTTC. This encodes CAIPPGLAVTEQFF.

This clone was counted many times. The chain couples TRBV11-1 to TRBJ2-1, with D uncertain. CDR3 size: 12 residues. Germline CDR1 SGHAT, CDR2 FQDESV (reference sequence). Between the trimmed V and J ends, which lost 3 bases and 5 bases, there was a span of 5 bases. For the CDR3, the DNA is TGTGCCAGCAGCTTTCAGAACAATGAGCAGTTCTTC. Its protein is CASSFQNNEQFF.

A remark on this clone: An end of the junction differs from the germline gene, which may be a read error. CDR3 sequence: CASSLRRWDSRNTIYF. In nucleotides, the CDR3 is TGTGCCAGCAGTCTGCGCCGCTGGGACTCTAGAAACACCATATATTTT. The V and J genes are TRBV28 and TRBJ1-3, with D maybe TRBD1 (5 bases). The CDR3 totals 16 residues. Germline assignment: CDR1 MDHEN and CDR2 SYDVKM. Full variable domain (rest looked up from reference TRBV28 and TRBJ1-3): DVKVTQSSRYLVKRTGEKVFLECVQDMDHENMFWYRQDPGLGLRLIYFSYDVKMKEKGDIPEGYSVSREKKERFSLILESASTNQTSMYLCASSLRRWDSRNTIYFGEGSWLTVV.

This chain uses TRBV28 with TRBJ1-2; 9 bases are shared with TRBD1. From germline, CDR1 is MDHEN and CDR2 SYDVKM. V gave up 5 bases and J gave up 2 bases; unmatched junction bases: 3. CDR3 length: 14 residues. The CDR3 loop reads CASSRTGVNYGYTF. The DNA for the CDR3 is TGTGCCAGCAGTCGGACAGGGGTGAACTATGGCTACACCTTC.

V gene TRBV29-1 combines with J gene TRBJ2-7; maybe TRBD1 (7 bases). The CDR3 covers 16 residues. Germline CDR1 reads SQVTM; CDR2 reads ANQGSEA. The V gene lost 6 bases and the J gene lost 5 bases, with 26 bases spanning the gap. The CDR3 here is CSVSKLRGAGGDEQYF. The CDR3 DNA follows: TGCAGCGTGTCCAAGCTCAGGGGGGCGGGCGGCGACGAGCAGTACTTC.

The chain links TRBV11-1 to TRBJ1-1; D uncertain. CDR1 and CDR2 from the germline V gene are SGHAT and FQDESV (reference sequence). V lost 4 bases and J lost 6, with 18 bases in between. The CDR3 totals 15 residues. As DNA, the CDR3 is TGTGCCAGCAGCTCCGAGAGGCCGCCGCTCGCTGAAGCTTTCTTT. Residues: CASSSERPPLAEAFF. Based on the CDR3 plus reference TRBV11-1 and TRBJ1-1, the full variable domain is EAEVAQSPRYKITEKSQAVAFWCDPISGHATLYWYRQILGQGPELLVQFQDESVVDDSQLPKDRFSAERLKGVDSTLKIQPAELGDSAMYLCASSSERPPLAEAFFGQGTRLTVV.

This clone came up many times. Within the sample, other DNA sequences also encode this same CDR3. The chain combines TRBV5-1 with TRBJ1-5; 7 nucleotides agree with TRBD1. CDR1 SGHRS and CDR2 YFSETQ come from the germline V gene. J gave up 6 bases and V 0 bases, and 0 bases lay outside the gene matches. This CDR3 spans 13 amino acids. The DNA for the CDR3 is TGCGCCAGCAGCTTGGCAGGGGGTCAGCCCCAGCATTTT. This gives the protein CASSLAGGQPQHF.

In DNA, the CDR3 is TGCGCCAGCAGCCAAGATCGGATGGGGGCCCAAGAGACCCAGTACTTC. The encoded protein is CASSQDRMGAQETQYF. The genes are TRBV4-3 and TRBJ2-5, with D possibly being TRBD1 (6 bases). This CDR3 has 16 amino acids. Germline V CDR1 and CDR2: LGHNA, YSLEER. The germline V and J ends were trimmed by 0 bases and 1 base, with 12 bases remaining between them.

This chain connects TRBV6-2 or TRBV6-3 to TRBJ2-7, with 8 bases aligning to TRBD1. Trimming took 5 bases from V and 2 from J; bases not matched to a gene: 8. The CDR3 length is 15 residues. Germline CDR1 and CDR2: MNHEY and SVGEGT. The CDR3 DNA reads as TGTGCCAGCAGTCCCCAGGGGGCGCTCCCCTACGAGCAGTACTTC. Its protein is CASSPQGALPYEQYF.